Included here is one TCR beta chain sequence, with context. The antigen is undetermined. The sample originates from a study of OX40 agonist ivuxolimab in advanced cancers. Overall study context: Dose-escalation subjects each had hepatocellular carcinoma, melanoma, renal cell or head and neck cancer. Treatment received earlier with anti-PD-1, anti-PD-L1 or anti-CTLA-4 agents was allowed, and around 40% had some. Study conclusions and caveats: A proportion of nonresponders additionally exhibited low normalized T-cell clonal expansion. In general, CD8+ T cells held more expanded clones than CD4+ did, on average.

TCRdb keeps only in-frame clones here, not all; method: immunoSEQ multiplex PCR. Of about 70,000 clones in the sample, 80% to 90% are singletons; the top ten hold less than 5.5%. Germline-derived CDR1 and CDR2 are SEHNR and FQNEAQ (reference sequence). There are 16 residues in the CDR3. Trimming at V came to 6 bases and at J to 1 base, leaving 9 bases not matched to a gene. The sequence was collected from an adult with an advanced solid tumor such as melanoma, head and neck, liver or kidney cancer. This chain links TRBV7-9 with TRBJ1-1; 9 bases fit TRBD1. The sequenced sample was CD4+ or CD8+ T cells sorted from blood, obtained in a trial of the OX40 agonist ivuxolimab. The CDR3 is CASRREQGARNTEAFF. For the CDR3, the DNA is TGTGCCAGCAGACGTGAACAGGGGGCGAGGAACACTGAAGCTTTCTTT.